This T cell receptor (beta chain) was recovered during a study of blood T cells in healthy people across ages. With a J-beta primer mix and a sample-barcoded 5' primer, a second PCR ran 7 to 11 cycles. TCRdb ran MiXCR on the 5' RACE reads and lists one entry per CDR3 protein. Among 870,000 or so distinct CDR3 sequences, around 26% were seen once, and the ten largest hold around 15%. V lost 4 bases and J 0 bases, leaving 12 bases between the germline ends. The CDR3 totals 15 residues. Looked up from germline, CDR1 is SGHRS and CDR2 is YFSETQ. This clonotype was seen just once. A much larger clone sits a single nucleotide away, making a read error possible.

The receptor's source is an elderly woman in good health. Specimen: blood. The genes are TRBV5-1 and TRBJ2-3, with D perhaps matching TRBD2 (6 bases). DNA of the CDR3: TGCGCCAGCAGCCCGGGGGACGCTAGCACAGATACGCAGTATTTT. As protein: CASSPGDASTDTQYF.